The next 9 T cell receptor beta chains were all read from a single sample in a study of blood T cells in healthy people across ages. Together with a sample-barcoded 5' primer, a J-beta primer mix was included in a second PCR lasting about 6 to 11 cycles. TCRdb used MiXCR to reprocess the 5' RACE reads, holding one entry per CDR3 protein. The data hold some 1.4 million distinct CDR3 sequences, with 35% to 45% observed a single time. The sequencing input was blood. These receptors originate from a woman aged 18-35 years in good health.

The chain links TRBV7-8 to TRBJ2-7; 9 bases are a match to TRBD2. CDR1 is SGHVS, CDR2 FQNEAQ, per germline. Germline trimming cut 6 bases from V and 6 bases from J; bases unmatched to any gene: 18. The CDR3 runs to 17 residues. In nucleotides, the CDR3 is TGTGCCAGCAGGCCCAGCCCCTCGGCGGGAGGGCCTCGCGAGCAGTACTTC. The encoded protein is CASRPSPSAGGPREQYF.

This clonotype was counted a few times. Here the CDR3 DNA reads TGTGCCAGCAGCCGCACCCAGGACGGGAATCAGCCCCAGCATTTT. This codes for CASSRTQDGNQPQHF. V is TRBV3-1 and J is TRBJ1-5; D is undetermined. This CDR3 is 15 amino acids long. CDR1 and CDR2 (germline): LGHDT, YNNKEL (reference sequence). V dropped 4 bases and J dropped 4 bases, with 14 bases sitting between them.

The chain employs TRBV9 and TRBJ1-5; weak D call: TRBD1 (6 bases). This CDR3 spans 15 amino acids. V lost 7 bases to trimming and J lost 3 bases, with 17 bases between them. Germline values: CDR1 SGDLS, CDR2 YYNGEE. The CDR3 region has the DNA TGTGCCAGCTGCGGGTCAGGACAGTTCAATCAGCCCCAGCATTTT. Its protein product is CASCGSGQFNQPQHF. The variable domain in full, with the rest retrieved from reference TRBV9 and TRBJ1-5, is DSGVTQTPKHLITATGQRVTLRCSPRSGDLSVYWYQQSLDQGLQFLIQYYNGEERAKGNILERFSAQQFPDLHSELNLSSLELGDSALYFCASCGSGQFNQPQHFGDGTRLSIL.

This clonotype was seen more than once but under ten times. The chain uses TRBV5-4 and TRBJ2-5, with TRBD2 identical over 8 bases. Trimming at V came to 4 bases and at J to 2 bases, leaving 10 bases not matched to a gene. This CDR3 has 16 amino acids. Germline V lookup: CDR1 SGHNT, CDR2 YYREEE (reference sequence). CDR3 region: CASSRKQLAVQETQYF. The CDR3 DNA reads as TGTGCCAGCAGCCGGAAACAACTAGCGGTTCAAGAGACCCAGTACTTC.

This clonotype has more than one count but fewer than ten. The chain links TRBV7-9 to TRBJ2-1; D is ambiguous. The germline V and J ends were trimmed by 1 base and 5 bases, with 12 bases remaining between them. The CDR3 length is 15 residues. Germline CDR1 is SEHNR and CDR2 is FQNEAQ (reference sequence). In DNA form, the CDR3 reads TGTGCCAGCAGCTTAGTTAGTTTATCGAACAATGAGCAGTTCTTC. Protein product: CASSLVSLSNNEQFF.

The CDR3 DNA is TGCAGCGTATCTCGACCAGTGGATGGCTACACCTTC. It encodes CSVSRPVDGYTF. This chain connects TRBV29-1 to TRBJ1-2; D gene unclear. Germline CDR1 and CDR2: SQVTM and ANQGSEA. Trimming took 6 bases from V and 6 from J, leaving 14 bases between them. CDR3 length: 12 amino acids.

This clonotype came up a few times. V is TRBV28 and J is TRBJ2-3; a possible D gene is TRBD1 (6 bases). This CDR3 is built from 15 residues. Germline V gene lookup returns CDR1 MDHEN and CDR2 SYDVKM. V lost 7 bases and J 7 bases, leaving 21 bases between the germline ends. The CDR3 reads CASTPGQLGIYTQYF. CDR3 in DNA: TGTGCCAGCACTCCCGGACAGCTGGGGATCTATACGCAGTATTTT.

The rearrangement uses TRBV7-2 and TRBJ1-2; 11 bases are shared with TRBD1. Germline loops: CDR1 SGHTA, CDR2 FQGNSA. The trim removed 3 bases at V and 8 bases at J, leaving 5 bases unmatched. CDR3 length: 14 amino acids. The DNA for the CDR3 is TGTGCCAGCAGCTTTGGACAGGGGGCGTTGGGCTACACCTTC. The encoded protein is CASSFGQGALGYTF. Based on the CDR3 plus reference TRBV7-2 and TRBJ1-2, the full variable domain is GAGVSQSPSNKVTEKGKDVELRCDPISGHTALYWYRQSLGQGLEFLIYFQGNSAPDKSGLPSDRFSAERTGGSVSTLTIQRTQQEDSAVYLCASSFGQGALGYTFGSGTRLTVV.

This rearrangement joins TRBV12-3 or TRBV12-4 to TRBJ2-1; TRBD2 matches at 10 bases. The CDR3 runs to 13 residues. The ends lost 6 bases at V and 13 bases at J; junction bases unmatched: 9. DNA of the CDR3: TGTGCCAGCAGAGAAATAGCGGGAGGTCCTCAGTTCTTC. Translated: CASREIAGGPQFF.